The 28 T cell receptor beta chains below all came from one sample that was sequenced in a study of blood T cells in healthy people across ages. A second PCR of roughly 7 to 11 cycles used a sample-barcoded 5' primer and a J-beta primer mix. TCRdb re-analysed the 5' RACE reads in MiXCR, keeping a single row per CDR3 protein. The sample yields hundreds of thousands of distinct CDR3 sequences, 47% seen once. The sequencing input was blood. The source of these receptors is a man older than 75 in good health.

The chain has TRBV5-6 and TRBJ1-2; D gene unclear. V lost 3 bases and J 8 bases, leaving 17 bases between the germline ends. Germline assignment: CDR1 SGHDT and CDR2 YYEEEE. The CDR3 totals 14 residues. The CDR3 coding sequence is TGTGCCAGCAGCTCCGGACCGCTAGGCCCGGGCTACACCTTC. Residues: CASSSGPLGPGYTF.

This clonotype was seen repeatedly, ten times or more. The chain recombines TRBV6-5 with TRBJ2-3; 15 bases fit TRBD2. There are 14 residues in the CDR3. Germline loops: CDR1 MNHEY, CDR2 SVGAGI. Germline trimming cut 4 bases from V and 8 bases from J; bases unmatched to any gene: 1. For the CDR3, the DNA is TGTGCCAGCAGTTTGGGACTAGCGGGAGGTACGCAGTATTTT. Residues: CASSLGLAGGTQYF.

This clonotype was recorded many times. The chain recombines TRBV6-6 with TRBJ2-7; D is perhaps TRBD2 (6 bases). Germline V gene sequence: CDR1 MNHNY, CDR2 SVGAGI (reference sequence). The CDR3 consists of 14 residues. V was shortened by 5 bases and J by 0 bases, with 11 bases between the two germline ends. The CDR3 loop reads CASSTGTSSYEQYF. Here the CDR3 DNA reads TGTGCCAGCAGTACGGGGACTTCCTCCTACGAGCAGTACTTC.

The chain joins TRBV24-1 to TRBJ2-3; perhaps D is TRBD1 or TRBD2 (5 bases each). V was clipped by 10 bases and J by 5 bases, with 12 bases between them. The CDR3 contains 12 residues. The V gene's germline CDR1 is KGHDR and CDR2 SFDVKD. This chain's CDR3 is CATRDGGDTQYF. The CDR3 DNA reads as TGTGCCACAAGGGACGGCGGAGATACGCAGTATTTT.

The chain employs TRBV7-2 and TRBJ2-5, with unresolved D. The ends were cut back, 0 bases at V and 2 bases at J, with 16 bases in the middle. CDR3 size: 17 residues. The germline V gene encodes CDR1 SGHTA and CDR2 FQGNSA. This CDR3 reads CASSLARGGQRQETQYF. CDR3 DNA: TGTGCCAGCAGCTTAGCAAGAGGTGGGCAGAGGCAAGAGACCCAGTACTTC. Full variable domain (outside the CDR3, taken from reference TRBV7-2 and TRBJ2-5): GAGVSQSPSNKVTEKGKDVELRCDPISGHTALYWYRQSLGQGLEFLIYFQGNSAPDKSGLPSDRFSAERTGGSVSTLTIQRTQQEDSAVYLCASSLARGGQRQETQYFGPGTRLLVL.

This rearrangement joins TRBV20-1 to TRBJ2-7, with D perhaps TRBD1 or TRBD2 (5 bases each). This CDR3 contains 12 residues. V was clipped by 4 bases and J by 6 bases, with 13 bases between them. Germline V gene data show CDR1 as DFQATT and CDR2 as SNEGSKA (reference sequence). CDR3 nucleotide sequence: TGCAGTGCTATTGTACAGGCGGGCGAGCAGTACTTC. It codes for CSAIVQAGEQYF.

V usage is TRBV30 and J usage is TRBJ2-5; 10 bases are shared with TRBD2. The CDR3 loop spans 14 amino acids. The germline gives CDR1 GTSNPN, CDR2 SVGIG (reference sequence). J gave up 4 bases and V 0 bases, and 2 bases lay outside the gene matches. CDR3 in amino acids: CAWSVAGGVETQYF. The DNA of the CDR3 is TGTGCCTGGAGTGTAGCGGGAGGGGTAGAGACCCAGTACTTC.

A few counts support this clonotype. The rearrangement uses TRBV27 and TRBJ2-1, with D tentatively TRBD2 (5 bases). The CDR3 is 16 amino acids. Trimming shortened V by 6 bases and J by 0 bases, and 15 bases separated the two germline ends. Germline V gene data show CDR1 as MNHEY and CDR2 as SMNVEV (reference sequence). The CDR3 sequence: CASSGRAASSYNEQFF. DNA for the CDR3: TGTGCCAGCAGCGGCCGAGCGGCTTCCTCCTACAATGAGCAGTTCTTC.

CDR3 DNA sequence: TGTGCCAGCAGCCAAGTTGGGCTTAGCACAGATACGCAGTATTTT. It encodes CASSQVGLSTDTQYF. This sequence joins TRBV3-1 and TRBJ2-3; no firm D call. This CDR3 has 15 residues. The germline V and J ends were trimmed by 1 base and 0 bases, with 8 bases remaining between them. Germline loops: CDR1 LGHDT, CDR2 YNNKEL (reference sequence).

The genes are TRBV7-9 and TRBJ2-5; tentatively, D is TRBD2 (7 bases). CDR3 length: 14 residues. V lost 5 bases to trimming and J lost 11 bases, with 21 bases between them. Germline values: CDR1 SEHNR, CDR2 FQNEAQ (reference sequence). CDR3 sequence: CASSPGGGAGEQYF. The CDR3 nucleotides are TGTGCCAGCAGCCCAGGAGGGGGGGCCGGTGAGCAGTACTTC.

The chain links TRBV10-3 to TRBJ2-3; perhaps D is TRBD1 or TRBD2 (5 bases each). V was trimmed by 2 bases and J by 3 bases, leaving 12 bases between them. The CDR3 runs to 15 residues. Germline CDR1 reads ENHRY; CDR2 reads SYGVKD. CDR3 in amino acids: CAISEPSGTTDTQYF. CDR3 DNA sequence: TGTGCCATCAGTGAGCCCAGTGGGACGACAGATACGCAGTATTTT.

This chain connects TRBV20-1 to TRBJ2-1, with 9 bases identical to TRBD2. Per the germline V gene, CDR1 is DFQATT and CDR2 is SNEGSKA (reference sequence). After removal of 3 bases from V and 4 bases from J, the junction contained 7 bases not matched to a gene. This CDR3 comprises 15 residues. The CDR3 nucleotides are TGCAGTGCTAGCCTAGCGGGACTTATGTACAATGAGCAGTTCTTC. It is translated as CSASLAGLMYNEQFF.

This clonotype has a count of ten or more. The chain couples TRBV29-1 to TRBJ2-3; TRBD2 aligns across 14 bases. This CDR3 comprises 14 residues. V trimming: 3 bases; J trimming: 6 bases; junction bases outside the gene matches: 2. CDR1 is SQVTM and CDR2 is ANQGSEA in the germline V gene. This chain's CDR3 is CSVEGLAGEDTQYF. CDR3 sequence (DNA): TGCAGCGTTGAGGGACTAGCGGGAGAGGATACGCAGTATTTT.

V is TRBV5-1 and J is TRBJ1-2; the D gene is possibly TRBD1 (5 bases). The germline CDR1 and CDR2 sequences are SGHRS and YFSETQ. The V end lost 5 bases, the J end lost 8 bases, and 16 bases lay between the germline ends. The CDR3 sequence is 13 residues long. CDR3 DNA sequence: TGCGCCAGCAGTTTGTCAGGGCGTGGAGGCTACACCTTC. It encodes CASSLSGRGGYTF.

Turning to this clonotype: The germline gene is not matched at one end of the junction; a read error may be the cause. The chain combines TRBV12-3 or TRBV12-4 with TRBJ2-3; TRBD1 matches 7 bases. CDR3 length equals 15 residues. The CDR3 sequence: CAGSRRTGGTDTQYF. CDR3 DNA sequence: TGTGCCGGCAGTCGGCGGACAGGAGGCACAGATACGCAGTATTTT.

This clonotype has just a few counts. This chain uses TRBV7-9 with TRBJ2-5; D may be TRBD2 (6 bases). V lost 5 bases and J lost 3, with 10 bases in between. The CDR3 runs 13 residues. CDR1 is SEHNR, CDR2 FQNEAQ, per germline (reference sequence). The CDR3 protein is CASSGSGEETQYF. The CDR3 DNA reads TGTGCCAGCAGCGGTAGCGGCGAAGAGACCCAGTACTTC. Using reference TRBV7-9 and TRBJ2-5 for the parts outside the CDR3, the full variable domain is DTGVSQNPRHKITKRGQNVTFRCDPISEHNRLYWYRQTLGQGPEFLTYFQNEAQLEKSRLLSDRFSAERPKGSFSTLEIQRTEQGDSAMYLCASSGSGEETQYFGPGTRLLVL.

Of note for this clonotype: This clone may be a read error of a much larger clone one base away. The gene calls are TRBV7-2 and TRBJ2-1, with TRBD2 identical over 8 bases. The CDR3 is 16 amino acids. Germline-derived CDR1 and CDR2 are SGHTA and FQGNSA. As DNA, the CDR3 is TGTGCCAGCAGCCTAGCAGCGGGAGAGGCCTACAATGAGCAGTTCTTC. Translation gives CASSLAAGEAYNEQFF.

This clonotype was recorded a few times. This chain links TRBV29-1 with TRBJ2-1, with 13 bases aligning to TRBD2. The CDR3 loop spans 16 amino acids. Germline CDR1 reads SQVTM; CDR2 reads ANQGSEA. V was pared by 2 bases and J by 4 bases, with 5 bases of the junction left unmatched. The CDR3 DNA reads TGCAGCGTTGAATGGACTAGCGGGAGTTGGTACAATGAGCAGTTCTTC. Amino acids: CSVEWTSGSWYNEQFF.

The chain joins TRBV10-3 to TRBJ2-7; 7 bases map to TRBD2. Germline-derived CDR1 and CDR2 are ENHRY and SYGVKD. This CDR3 comprises 15 residues. Losses at the gene ends were 2 bases for V and 3 bases for J; bases not matched to a gene: 7. Here the CDR3 reads CAISEVGGTNYEQYF. DNA for the CDR3: TGTGCCATCAGTGAGGTCGGGGGGACTAACTACGAGCAGTACTTC.

This clonotype was observed a handful of times. The chain couples TRBV27 to TRBJ2-3; no reliable D call. V shed 4 bases and J shed 6 bases, with 11 bases lying between them. The length of the CDR3 is 13 residues. The germline gives CDR1 MNHEY, CDR2 SMNVEV (reference sequence). The CDR3 DNA reads TGTGCCAGCAGTTCGAACCCACTCGATACGCAGTATTTT. Amino acid sequence: CASSSNPLDTQYF.

V is TRBV6-1 and J is TRBJ1-5, with no clear D. Germline CDR1 and CDR2: MNHNS and SASEGT. V lost 6 bases, J lost 0 bases, and 12 bases lay in between. This CDR3 spans 15 amino acids. In nucleotides, the CDR3 is TGTGCCAGCAGGGAGCGCGGGAGTAGCAATCAGCCCCAGCATTTT. Protein product: CASRERGSSNQPQHF.

This chain links TRBV12-3 or TRBV12-4 with TRBJ2-3; 7 positions agree with TRBD1. V trimming: 4 bases; J trimming: 0 bases; junction bases outside the gene matches: 7. The CDR3 covers 16 residues. CDR3 DNA: TGTGCCAGCAGTTCGTTGGGGACAGCTAGCACAGATACGCAGTATTTT. Amino acid sequence: CASSSLGTASTDTQYF.

The sample holds a few counts of this clonotype. The chain combines TRBV2 with TRBJ2-7; 7 bases map to TRBD1. J lost 3 bases, V lost 5 bases, and 7 bases had no gene match. CDR1 is SNHLY, CDR2 FYNNEI, per germline. The CDR3 is 14 residues long. CDR3 sequence reads: CASSPLGQNYEQYF. CDR3 sequence (DNA): TGTGCCAGCAGTCCCCTGGGACAGAACTACGAGCAGTACTTC.

The chain uses TRBV27 and TRBJ2-4, with 8 bases that match TRBD1. Germline loops: CDR1 MNHEY, CDR2 SMNVEV (reference sequence). V was pared by 6 bases and J by 1 base, with 5 bases of the junction left unmatched. This CDR3 is 15 amino acids long. CDR3 loop: CASRQGDGAKNIQYF. The CDR3 DNA is TGTGCCAGCAGACAGGGGGACGGGGCCAAAAACATTCAGTACTTC.

A note on this clonotype: One junction end does not reproduce the germline sequence, and a read error may be involved. CDR3 nucleotide sequence: TGCAGCGTGACCGTCCAGGGAGCCCTCAACTCTGGGGCCTACGTCCTGACTTTC. This encodes CSVTVQGALNSGAYVLTF. This sequence joins TRBV29-1 and TRBJ2-6; D is possibly TRBD1 or TRBD2 (5 bases each). Germline V gene data show CDR1 as SQVTM and CDR2 as ANQGSEA. The CDR3 has 18 residues.

The chain recombines TRBV24-1 with TRBJ2-7; D possibly uses TRBD1 or TRBD2 (5 bases each). V was trimmed by 10 bases and J by 2 bases, leaving 17 bases between them. The germline CDR1 and CDR2 sequences are KGHDR and SFDVKD. The CDR3 is 14 amino acids. In DNA form, the CDR3 reads TGTGCCACATCGGACACGGGGACCCCCTACGAGCAGTACTTC. Protein sequence: CATSDTGTPYEQYF.

J is TRBJ2-3 and V is TRBV2, with TRBD2 matching 11 bases. Trimming removed 5 bases from V and 1 base from J; junction bases left unmatched: 11. The CDR3 spans 18 residues. The V gene's germline CDR1 is SNHLY and CDR2 FYNNEI. The CDR3, as DNA: TGTGCCAGCAGTTGGCCGACTAGCGGGGCGGCACGCACAGATACGCAGTATTTT. Residues: CASSWPTSGAARTDTQYF. Using reference TRBV2 and TRBJ2-3 for the parts outside the CDR3, the full variable domain is EPEVTQTPSHQVTQMGQEVILRCVPISNHLYFYWYRQILGQKVEFLVSFYNNEISEKSEIFDDQFSVERPDGSNFTLKIRSTKLEDSAMYFCASSWPTSGAARTDTQYFGPGTRLTVL.

The chain has TRBV2 and TRBJ2-5; no clear D. The CDR3 sequence is 13 residues long. The germline V gene encodes CDR1 SNHLY and CDR2 FYNNEI. The V and J ends lost 7 bases and 4 bases respectively, with 13 bases between them. CDR3 nucleotides: TGTGCCAGCACCGCCCAGGTGAGAGAGACCCAGTACTTC. It is translated as CASTAQVRETQYF.